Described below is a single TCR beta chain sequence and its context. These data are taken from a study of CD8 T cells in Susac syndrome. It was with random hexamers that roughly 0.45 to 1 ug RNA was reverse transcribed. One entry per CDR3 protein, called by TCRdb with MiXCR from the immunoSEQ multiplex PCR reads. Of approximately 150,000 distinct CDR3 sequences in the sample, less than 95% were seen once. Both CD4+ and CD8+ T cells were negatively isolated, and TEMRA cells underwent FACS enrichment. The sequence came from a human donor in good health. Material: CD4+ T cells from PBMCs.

This CDR3 is CSALKSGTGYGYTF. The DNA for the CDR3 is TGCAGCGCCTTGAAGTCGGGAACGGGCTATGGCTACACCTTC. This sequence joins TRBV29-1 and TRBJ1-2; D ambiguous. CDR3 size: 14 residues. From germline, CDR1 is SQVTM and CDR2 ANQGSEA. V gave up 7 bases and J gave up 4 bases, with 19 bases separating them. Drawing the rest from reference TRBV29-1 and TRBJ1-2, the complete variable domain is SAVISQKPSRDICQRGTSLTIQCQVDSQVTMMFWYRQQPGQSLTLIATANQGSEATYESGFVIDKFPISRPNLTFSTLTVSNMSPEDSSIYLCSALKSGTGYGYTFGSGTRLTVV.